This T cell receptor beta chain comes out of a study of T cells after posttransplantation cyclophosphamide. Overall study findings and caveats: Later blood repertoires were often dominated by clones from the donor CD8+ memory compartment.

The repertoire was sequenced with immunoSEQ multiplex PCR; TCRdb's copy has only in-frame clones and lacks some. The sample lists roughly 20,000 clones; 95% to 99% were seen once. Germline trimming cut 6 bases from V and 7 bases from J; bases unmatched to any gene: 3. CDR3 length: 15 residues. Looked up from germline, CDR1 is MDHEN and CDR2 is SYDVKM. Cells defined as naive were viable CD3+CD4+ or CD3+CD8+ and CCR7+CD45RA+CD45RO-CD95-CD27+CD28+. The related graft donor's blood sample was taken on the day of bone marrow donation. Comments on this clone: Its specificity is unknown.

The sequenced sample was naive CD4+ T cells sorted from PBMCs. The receptor was derived from a man aged 35 to 55 in good health, CMV-negative, and a related stem cell transplant donor. The chain is built from TRBV28 and TRBJ2-1; 16 nucleotides match TRBD2. This chain's CDR3 is CASSLGLAGGNEQFF. The CDR3 nucleotides are TGTGCCAGCAGCCTGGGACTAGCGGGAGGGAATGAGCAGTTCTTC.